This T cell receptor (beta chain) was observed in a study of shared clonotypes between healthy human individuals. Study-level results: Generation probability values for non-shared clonotypes were lower than those for clonotypes shared by all four donors. What limited the represented genetic and exposure-history diversity was the small number of donors. For naive CD4 cells, approximately 4.7% of clonotypes were shared across a few donors.

Each subset's genomic DNA was split evenly across several immunoSEQ plates. The protocol was immunoSEQ multiplex PCR, while the TCRdb copy is restricted to in-frame clones and leaves out a portion. The profile covers 300,000 to 350,000 clones, with 73% appearing a single time and more than 9% taken by the ten largest. This CDR3 has 13 residues. The V gene lost 5 bases and the J gene lost 7 bases, with 15 bases spanning the gap. Germline V lookup: CDR1 SGHTA, CDR2 FQGTGA. This clone was seen a few times. What it binds is unknown. This chain connects TRBV7-3 to TRBJ2-7; D possibly corresponds to TRBD1 (6 bases). Sequencing input: memory CD4+ T cells sorted from blood. Noted subset: CD45RA-negative fraction. This clonotype originated in a young man in good health. Here the CDR3 DNA reads TGTGCCAGCAGCCAGATCCACAGGGCTGAGCAGTACTTC. Its translation is CASSQIHRAEQYF.